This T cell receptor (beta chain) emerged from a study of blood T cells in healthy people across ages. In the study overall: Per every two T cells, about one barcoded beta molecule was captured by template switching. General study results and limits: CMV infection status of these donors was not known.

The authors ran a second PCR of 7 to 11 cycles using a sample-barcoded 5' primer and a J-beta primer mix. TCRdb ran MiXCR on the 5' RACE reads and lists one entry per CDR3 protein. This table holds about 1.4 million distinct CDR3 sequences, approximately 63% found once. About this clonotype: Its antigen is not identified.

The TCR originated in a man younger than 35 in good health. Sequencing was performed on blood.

The CDR3: CSARGRVNIQYF. The CDR3 DNA reads as TGCAGTGCTAGAGGGAGGGTGAACATTCAGTACTTC. V is TRBV20-1 and J is TRBJ2-7, with D tentatively TRBD2 (6 bases). The last part of the DNA fits TRBJ2-4 better; the J call may be wrong. The CDR3 consists of 12 residues. Germline-derived CDR1 and CDR2 are DFQATT and SNEGSKA (reference sequence).